This TCR beta chain appears in the sequencing data of a study of technical replicates of blood from a handful of donors. Sequenced by immunoSEQ multiplex PCR; TCRdb stores in-frame clones only, minus some. Of some 50,000 clones in the sample, around 94% were seen once. The specimen sequenced was T cells isolated from PBMCs. The sequence derives from a human donor in good health.

This CDR3 reads CASTLARRDYEQYF. CDR3 nucleotide sequence: TGTGCCAGCACACTGGCCAGGCGCGACTACGAGCAGTACTTC. V usage is TRBV28 and J usage is TRBJ2-7; D not certain. With 7 bases removed from V and 3 bases from J, the gap between germline ends came to 16 bases. The germline gives CDR1 MDHEN, CDR2 SYDVKM. The CDR3 extends over 14 amino acids.